The 21 T cell receptor beta chains below all came from one sample that was sequenced in a study. TCRdb re-derived calls from the RT-PCR reads in MiXCR, one entry per CDR3 protein. Of almost 700,000 distinct CDR3 sequences listed, approximately 15% were seen once; the top ten hold around 3.3%. The sample comprised memory CD4+ T cells from blood. These receptors came from a female donor in good health, serving as a healthy control.

The table lists this clonotype with many counts. The rearrangement uses TRBV7-2 and TRBJ1-6; 8 nucleotides match TRBD1. Germline lookup yields CDR1 SGHTA and CDR2 FQGNSA. CDR3 size: 15 residues. The trim removed 5 bases at V and 9 bases at J, leaving 9 bases unmatched. In DNA, the CDR3 is TGTGCCAGCAGCCCCCAATGGACAGGGAGTTCACCCCTCCACTTT. It specifies CASSPQWTGSSPLHF.

This clonotype came up a few times. This chain links TRBV12-3 or TRBV12-4 with TRBJ1-2; D is perhaps TRBD1 (6 bases). This CDR3 region has 15 residues. With 1 base removed from V and 7 bases from J, the gap between germline ends came to 16 bases. The CDR3 spells CASSLGGTPVRGYTF. CDR3 in DNA: TGTGCCAGCAGTTTAGGTGGGACACCGGTACGTGGCTACACCTTC.

This clonotype has ten or more counts. The chain recombines TRBV20-1 with TRBJ1-5; 7 positions match TRBD1. The CDR3 runs to 16 residues. The germline CDR1 and CDR2 sequences are DFQATT and SNEGSKA (reference sequence). The V segment lost 6 bases and the J segment 1 base; nucleotides outside the gene matches: 12. The chain's CDR3 is CSALTGSLVSNQPQHF. CDR3 nucleotide sequence: TGCAGTGCGTTGACAGGGTCCCTAGTAAGCAATCAGCCCCAGCATTTT.

V and J are TRBV6-4 and TRBJ2-1; D could derive from TRBD1 or TRBD2 (7 bases each). Germline loops: CDR1 MRHNA, CDR2 SNTAGT. V dropped 0 bases and J dropped 7 bases, with 13 bases sitting between them. The CDR3 spans 15 residues. CDR3 DNA sequence: TGTGCCAGCAGTGACTCCAGGGGGGGTACGAATGAGCAGTTCTTC. Translating gives CASSDSRGGTNEQFF.

In regard to this clonotype: An end of the junction does not agree with germline; a read error may underlie this. The V and J genes are TRBV28 and TRBJ2-1; weak D call: TRBD2 (6 bases). The CDR3 length is 15 residues. Germline CDR1 is MDHEN and CDR2 is SYDVKM. CDR3 in amino acids: CATSSAQRARNEQFF. The CDR3 nucleotides read TGTGCCACCAGTTCAGCCCAGCGGGCTAGGAATGAGCAGTTCTTC.

This clonotype was observed at least ten times. V and J are TRBV20-1 and TRBJ2-5; 8 bases map to TRBD2. The junction had 11 bases not matched to a gene; V was cut back by 6 bases and J by 5 bases. Germline CDR1 and CDR2: DFQATT and SNEGSKA (reference sequence). CDR3 length: 14 amino acids. For the CDR3, the DNA is TGCAGTGCCCGAATGACTAGCGTATGGGAGACCCAGTACTTC. It specifies CSARMTSVWETQYF.

Many counts were recorded for this clonotype. The chain carries TRBV18 and TRBJ1-5; D ambiguous. This CDR3 contains 13 residues. Between the trimmed V and J ends, which lost 2 bases and 2 bases, there was a span of 4 bases. Germline assignment: CDR1 KGHSH and CDR2 LQKENI. Here the CDR3 reads CASSPEGNQPQHF. CDR3 bases: TGTGCCAGCTCACCAGAGGGCAATCAGCCCCAGCATTTT.

This clonotype came up a few times. V gene TRBV20-1 combines with J gene TRBJ2-7, with 9 bases lining up with TRBD1. This CDR3 region has 14 residues. With V trimmed by 3 bases and J by 5 bases, 8 bases remained unmatched. Germline V gene data show CDR1 as DFQATT and CDR2 as SNEGSKA (reference sequence). This chain's CDR3 is CSASRGTGSHEQYF. CDR3 sequence (DNA): TGCAGTGCTAGTCGCGGGACAGGGTCCCACGAGCAGTACTTC.

The rearrangement links TRBV7-8 to TRBJ1-2, with D possibly matching TRBD1 (6 bases). The CDR3 sequence is 14 residues long. The germline V and J ends were trimmed by 5 bases and 4 bases, with 14 bases remaining between them. Germline CDR1 is SGHVS and CDR2 is FQNEAQ. The CDR3 region is CASSLQGPLYGYTF. CDR3 coding DNA: TGTGCCAGCAGCCTACAGGGTCCCCTCTATGGCTACACCTTC. Variable domain in full (rest from reference TRBV7-8 and TRBJ1-2): GAGVSQSPRYKVAKRGQDVALRCDPISGHVSLFWYQQALGQGPEFLTYFQNEAQLDKSGLPSDRFFAERPEGSVSTLKIQRTQQEDSAVYLCASSLQGPLYGYTFGSGTRLTVV.

This sequence joins TRBV5-4 and TRBJ2-5; the match to TRBD1 covers 8 bases. Per germline, CDR1 SGHNT and CDR2 YYREEE (reference sequence). V shed 2 bases and J 5 bases; nucleotides not matched to a gene: 5. The CDR3 is 14 residues long. The CDR3 reads CASSLTGGRETQYF. In DNA, the CDR3 is TGTGCCAGCAGCTTAACAGGGGGTCGGGAGACCCAGTACTTC.

This rearrangement joins TRBV7-9 to TRBJ2-5, with 10 bases fitting TRBD2. The CDR3 is made up of 15 amino acids. Per germline, CDR1 SEHNR and CDR2 FQNEAQ (reference sequence). The V and J ends lost 4 bases and 0 bases, in that order; junction bases with no gene match: 2. The CDR3 nucleotides are TGTGCCAGCAGCTCACTAGCGGGGTACCAAGAGACCCAGTACTTC. Translated: CASSSLAGYQETQYF.

This clonotype was counted many times. The chain employs TRBV12-3 or TRBV12-4 and TRBJ1-4; 7 bases are shared with TRBD1. J lost 3 bases, V lost 5 bases, and 9 bases had no gene match. This CDR3 spans 16 amino acids. CDR3 in DNA: TGTGCCAGCAGTATCCGAACAGGGGCGGCTAATGAAAAACTGTTTTTT. It specifies CASSIRTGAANEKLFF.

This clonotype has just a few counts. This sequence joins TRBV10-2 and TRBJ2-5; D is perhaps TRBD2 (5 bases). Per germline, CDR1 WSHSY and CDR2 SAAADI. V lost 3 bases to trimming and J lost 2 bases, with 10 bases between them. This CDR3 is 14 amino acids long. CDR3 bases: TGCGCCAGCAGTGATAGGAGCGGACAAGAGACCCAGTACTTC. Translating it yields CASSDRSGQETQYF.

The rearrangement uses TRBV10-3 and TRBJ1-4; D not certain. CDR1 is ENHRY and CDR2 is SYGVKD in the germline V gene. This CDR3 is built from 14 residues. V was trimmed by 3 bases and J by 7 bases, leaving 12 bases between them. This chain's CDR3 is CAISDGRYGEKLFF. In DNA form, the CDR3 reads TGTGCCATCAGTGACGGGCGGTATGGTGAAAAACTGTTTTTT.

The CDR3 sequence is CASSWGGLAVETQYF. The DNA for the CDR3 is TGTGCCAGCAGTTGGGGAGGACTAGCAGTGGAGACCCAGTACTTC. The chain carries TRBV6-5 and TRBJ2-5; 8 bases agree with TRBD2. Germline assignment: CDR1 MNHEY and CDR2 SVGAGI. J gave up 5 bases and V 4 bases, and 9 bases lay outside the gene matches. This CDR3 spans 15 amino acids.

This clonotype was detected only a few times. The chain uses TRBV11-1 and TRBJ1-6, with no clear D. With 5 bases removed from V and 9 bases from J, the gap between germline ends came to 11 bases. The germline gives CDR1 SGHAT, CDR2 FQDESV (reference sequence). This CDR3 has 13 amino acids. The CDR3 here is CASSPLLGSPLHF. The CDR3 coding sequence is TGTGCCAGCAGCCCGTTACTTGGTTCACCCCTCCACTTT.

This clonotype has ten or more counts. The rearrangement joins TRBV7-2 to TRBJ2-1; D not certain. The CDR3 loop spans 14 amino acids. Germline V gene lookup returns CDR1 SGHTA and CDR2 FQGNSA. Trimming took off 10 bases at V and 0 bases at J, with 13 bases between the two ends. The CDR3 DNA reads as TGTGCCATAGTAATACGGAGCTCCTACAATGAGCAGTTCTTC. Its protein product is CAIVIRSSYNEQFF.

Only a few counts were recorded for this clonotype. V gene TRBV6-5 combines with J gene TRBJ2-1; D is tentatively TRBD1 or TRBD2 (5 bases each). This CDR3 comprises 13 residues. Germline V lookup: CDR1 MNHEY, CDR2 SVGAGI. Trimming stripped 10 bases from V and 4 bases from J, with 14 bases between. The CDR3 protein is CATRRGPYNEQFF. DNA of the CDR3: TGTGCCACCCGTCGGGGACCATACAATGAGCAGTTCTTC.

This clonotype was detected only once. The chain employs TRBV7-2 and TRBJ2-3, with a weak D call TRBD2 (6 bases). The CDR3 covers 16 residues. In germline, CDR1 is SGHTA, CDR2 FQGNSA. Trimming took 5 bases from V and 6 from J, leaving 21 bases between them. The chain's CDR3 is CASSLDGSGPVDTQYF. CDR3 nucleotide sequence: TGTGCCAGCAGCCTTGACGGGAGCGGGCCGGTGGATACGCAGTATTTT. Filled out from reference TRBV7-2 and TRBJ2-3, the complete variable domain reads GAGVSQSPSNKVTEKGKDVELRCDPISGHTALYWYRQSLGQGLEFLIYFQGNSAPDKSGLPSDRFSAERTGGSVSTLTIQRTQQEDSAVYLCASSLDGSGPVDTQYFGPGTRLTVL.

Ten or more counts support this clonotype. The rearrangement uses TRBV5-1 and TRBJ2-1; 10 bases line up with TRBD1. After removal of 4 bases from V and 2 bases from J, the junction contained 3 bases not matched to a gene. CDR3 length: 15 amino acids. CDR1 and CDR2 (germline): SGHRS, YFSETQ. CDR3 protein: CASSGGQGAYNEQFF. The DNA of the CDR3 is TGCGCCAGCAGCGGCGGACAGGGGGCCTACAATGAGCAGTTCTTC.

The table lists this clonotype with a few counts. The genes are TRBV11-2 and TRBJ2-1; 9 bases are a match to TRBD1. V lost 6 bases, J lost 6 bases, and 9 bases stayed unmatched. The CDR3 runs 15 residues. CDR1 is SGHAT, CDR2 FQNNGV, per germline. The CDR3 reads CASRIQGALGNEQFF. The CDR3 nucleotides are TGTGCCAGCAGAATACAGGGGGCCTTGGGCAATGAGCAGTTCTTC.